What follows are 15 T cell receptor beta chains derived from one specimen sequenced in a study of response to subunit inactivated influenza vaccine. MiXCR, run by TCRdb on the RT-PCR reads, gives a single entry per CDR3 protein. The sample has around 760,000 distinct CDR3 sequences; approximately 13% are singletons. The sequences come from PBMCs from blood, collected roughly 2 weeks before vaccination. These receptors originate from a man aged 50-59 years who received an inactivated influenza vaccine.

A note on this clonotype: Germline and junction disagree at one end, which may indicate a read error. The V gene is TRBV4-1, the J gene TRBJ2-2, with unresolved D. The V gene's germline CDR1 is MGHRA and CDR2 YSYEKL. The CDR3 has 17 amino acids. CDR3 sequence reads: CASSQDSQFMNAGELFF. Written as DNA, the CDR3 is TGCGCCAGCAGCCAAGACTCACAGTTCATGAACGCCGGGGAGCTGTTTTTT.

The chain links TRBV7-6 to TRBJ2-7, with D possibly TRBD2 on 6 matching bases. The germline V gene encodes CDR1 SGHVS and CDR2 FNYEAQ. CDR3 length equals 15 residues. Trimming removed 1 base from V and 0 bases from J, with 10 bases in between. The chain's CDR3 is CASSLGRGYSYEQYF. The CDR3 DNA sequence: TGTGCCAGCAGCTTAGGGCGGGGATACTCCTACGAGCAGTACTTC.

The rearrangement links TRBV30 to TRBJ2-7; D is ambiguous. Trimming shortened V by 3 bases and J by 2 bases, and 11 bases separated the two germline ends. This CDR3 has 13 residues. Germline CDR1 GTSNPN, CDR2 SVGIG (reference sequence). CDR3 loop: CAWSDERPYEQYF. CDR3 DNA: TGTGCCTGGAGCGACGAGAGACCCTACGAGCAGTACTTC.

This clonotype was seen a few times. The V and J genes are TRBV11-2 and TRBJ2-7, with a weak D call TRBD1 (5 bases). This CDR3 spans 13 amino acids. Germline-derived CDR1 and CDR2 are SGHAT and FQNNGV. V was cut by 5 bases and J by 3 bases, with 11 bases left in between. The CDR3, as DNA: TGTGCCAGCAGCCTGACAGCTTACTACGAGCAGTACTTC. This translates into CASSLTAYYEQYF.

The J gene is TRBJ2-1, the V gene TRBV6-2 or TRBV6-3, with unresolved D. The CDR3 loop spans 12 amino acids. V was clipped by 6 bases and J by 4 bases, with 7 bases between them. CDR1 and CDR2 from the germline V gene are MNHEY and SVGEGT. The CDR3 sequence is CASSQRYNEQFF. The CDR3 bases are TGTGCCAGCAGCCAACGTTACAATGAGCAGTTCTTC.

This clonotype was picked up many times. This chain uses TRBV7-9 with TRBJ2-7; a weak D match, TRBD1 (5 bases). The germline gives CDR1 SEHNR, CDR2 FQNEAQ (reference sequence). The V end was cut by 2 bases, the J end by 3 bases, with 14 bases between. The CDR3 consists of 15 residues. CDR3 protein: CASSLPAGFYYEQYF. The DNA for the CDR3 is TGTGCCAGCAGCTTACCCGCAGGGTTTTACTACGAGCAGTACTTC.

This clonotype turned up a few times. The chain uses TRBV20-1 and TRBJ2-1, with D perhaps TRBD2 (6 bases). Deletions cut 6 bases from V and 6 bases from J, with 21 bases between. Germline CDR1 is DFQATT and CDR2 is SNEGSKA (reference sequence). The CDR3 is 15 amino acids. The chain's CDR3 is CSAYFGGRRFNEQFF. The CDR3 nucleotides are TGCAGTGCCTACTTTGGAGGGAGACGGTTCAATGAGCAGTTCTTC.

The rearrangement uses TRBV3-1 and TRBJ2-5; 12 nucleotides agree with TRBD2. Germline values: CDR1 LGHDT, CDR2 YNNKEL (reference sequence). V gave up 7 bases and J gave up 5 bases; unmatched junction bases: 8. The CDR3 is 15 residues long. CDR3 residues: CASNLAGGPSETQYF. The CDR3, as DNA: TGTGCCAGCAACCTAGCGGGAGGGCCTTCCGAGACCCAGTACTTC.

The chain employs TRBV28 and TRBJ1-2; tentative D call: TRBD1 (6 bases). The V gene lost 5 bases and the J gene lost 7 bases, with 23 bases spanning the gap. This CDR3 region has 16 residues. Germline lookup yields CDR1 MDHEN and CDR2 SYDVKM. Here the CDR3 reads CASSQPRQEDGIGYTF. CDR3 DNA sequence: TGTGCCAGCAGTCAACCCCGACAGGAGGACGGTATTGGCTACACCTTC.

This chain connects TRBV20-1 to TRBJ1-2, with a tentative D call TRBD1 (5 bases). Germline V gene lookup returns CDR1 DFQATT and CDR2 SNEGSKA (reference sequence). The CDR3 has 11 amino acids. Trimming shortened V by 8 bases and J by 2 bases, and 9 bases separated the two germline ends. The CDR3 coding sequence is TGCAGTACCAAGGGGAACTATGGCTACACCTTC. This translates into CSTKGNYGYTF.

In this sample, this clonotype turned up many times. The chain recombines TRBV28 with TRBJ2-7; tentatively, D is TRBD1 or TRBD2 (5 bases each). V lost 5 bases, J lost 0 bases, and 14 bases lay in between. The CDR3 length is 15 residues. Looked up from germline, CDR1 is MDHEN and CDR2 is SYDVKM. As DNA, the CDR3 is TGTGCCAGCAGTAAACCCAGGGAGAGCTCCTACGAGCAGTACTTC. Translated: CASSKPRESSYEQYF.

In nucleotides, the CDR3 is TGTGCCAGCAGCTTATTGGGTCCCACCCAAGAGACCCAGTACTTC. Residues: CASSLLGPTQETQYF. The chain links TRBV11-2 to TRBJ2-5, with D uncertain. The germline CDR1 and CDR2 sequences are SGHAT and FQNNGV. The CDR3 loop spans 15 amino acids. Between the trimmed V and J ends, which lost 2 bases and 1 base, there was a span of 11 bases.

In nucleotides, the CDR3 is TGCGCCAGCAGCCGGCAGGGGGACCCCTGGGAGCAGTACTTC. Translated: CASSRQGDPWEQYF. The genes are TRBV5-1 and TRBJ2-7; 7 bases match TRBD1. Germline V CDR1 and CDR2: SGHRS, YFSETQ. J lost 7 bases, V lost 4 bases, and 11 bases had no gene match. The CDR3 consists of 14 residues.

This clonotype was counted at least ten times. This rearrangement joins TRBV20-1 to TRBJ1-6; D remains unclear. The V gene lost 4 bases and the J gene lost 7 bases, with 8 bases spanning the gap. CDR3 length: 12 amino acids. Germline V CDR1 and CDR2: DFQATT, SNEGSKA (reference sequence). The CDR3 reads CSATPGNSPLHF. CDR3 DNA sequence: TGCAGTGCTACCCCGGGAAATTCACCCCTCCACTTT.

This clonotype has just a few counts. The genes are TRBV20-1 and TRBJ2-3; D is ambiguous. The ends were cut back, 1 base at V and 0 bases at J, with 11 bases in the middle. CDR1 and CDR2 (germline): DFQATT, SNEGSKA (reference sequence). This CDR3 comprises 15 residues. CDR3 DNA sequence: TGCAGTGCTAGAGGCCCGCTCTTTAGCACAGATACGCAGTATTTT. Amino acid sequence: CSARGPLFSTDTQYF.